Here is one TCR beta chain with its context. The antigen is unknown. The PCR made use of 60 Vbeta and 13 Jbeta primers. Sequencing used immunoSEQ multiplex PCR; TCRdb keeps in-frame clones, though not all of them. The data show about 200,000 clones, with around 86% seen just once and 6.5% held by the top ten. Germline V CDR1 and CDR2: SGHRS, YFSETQ. Unmatched junction bases numbered 7, after V lost 0 bases and J lost 4 bases. The CDR3 runs to 15 residues. The sample originates from a study of cytomegalovirus exposure and HLA in healthy donors. Overall study results and limits: V segments that were indistinguishable, TRBV6-2 and TRBV6-3 among them, were omitted from analysis. Clonal expansion was found to be greater in HLA-associated TCR beta chains than in equally common others in a later analysis.

This chain connects TRBV5-1 to TRBJ2-7; 7 bases align to TRBD2. This clonotype was obtained from a woman between 50 and 59 years old in good health and CMV-seropositive. The specimen sequenced was PBMCs. The CDR3 is CASSLGAGEIYEQYF. CDR3 in DNA: TGCGCCAGCAGCTTGGGGGCGGGAGAAATTTACGAGCAGTACTTC.